This T cell receptor beta chain stems from a study of T cells in Graves' hyperthyroidism and ophthalmopathy. At the level of the study: Before any treatment, at initial diagnosis, peripheral blood was collected.

CDR1 and CDR2 (germline): MDHEN, SYDVKM. Losses at the gene ends were 5 bases for V and 13 bases for J; bases not matched to a gene: 7. The CDR3 is made up of 11 amino acids. There were TCR beta CDR3 regions amplified from RNA transcripts. The HTBI primer set drove a first-round RT-PCR of the TCR CDR3. TCRdb re-analysed the multiplex PCR reads in MiXCR, keeping a single row per CDR3 protein. Counted here are around 690,000 distinct CDR3 sequences, roughly 17% occurring once; the ten biggest clones make up around 15%. Hyperthyroidism was newly diagnosed in patients aged 18 to 65 (duration under 2 months). Study-level results: Among clonotypes expanded in thyroid above 0.001, most were also found in blood. Onset of ophthalmopathy came a median roughly 6.9 months after the model predicted it.

Many counts were recorded for this clonotype. The antigen is undetermined. This TCR derives from a man aged 45-60 years with Graves' hyperthyroidism. The chain links TRBV28 to TRBJ1-2, with 7 bases that match TRBD1. Material for sequencing was blood. The CDR3 DNA is TGTGCCAGCAGTACGACAGGGAAGGGCACCTTC. Protein: CASSTTGKGTF.